The clone carrying this T cell receptor beta chain was found a few times. This entry is derived from a study of blood T cell repertoires in COVID-19. Study-wide background: Samples came from the United States, Italy and Spain, spanning acute and convalescent COVID-19. In each case, the material was cDNA or gDNA derived from T cells, B-cell-depleted T cells, or PBMCs.

The CDR3 length is 16 residues. CDR1 is SGHRS and CDR2 is YFSETQ in the germline V gene. V lost 0 bases, J lost 9 bases, and 9 bases stayed unmatched. Original analysis: Scientists estimated how many nucleated cells there were by amplifying reference gene primers. Repertoires were generated with immunoSEQ multiplex PCR, while TCRdb's copy carries only in-frame clones and drops some. V, J and clone size were drawn from that table, and D and trimming were deduced from the DNA. The sample gives 85,000 to 95,000 clones, approximately 88% of which show up once; about 0.51% is in the top ten. This clonotype was obtained from a man in his sixties with acute or convalescent COVID-19. Sequencing was performed on peripheral blood. The chain links TRBV5-1 to TRBJ2-6; 7 nucleotides match TRBD1. CDR3 sequence: CASSLAFRTGDNVLTF. As DNA, the CDR3 is TGCGCCAGCAGCTTGGCCTTTAGGACAGGAGACAACGTCCTGACTTTC.